This TCR beta chain was identified in a study of CD8+CD57+ T cells in acquired aplastic anemia (dated by TCRdb to 2016 to 2019). Some background on the complete study: A mean of 3.2 ug of DNA, ranging from about 0.2 to 27.4 ug, was extracted from sorted CD4+ and CD8+ cells. Healthy donor samples averaged around 9.8 million reads for CD4+ and roughly 11 million for CD8+ cells.

The V and J ends are trimmed by 3 bases and 6 bases, leaving 18 bases between them. CDR1 LNHNV and CDR2 YYDKDF are derived from the germline V gene (reference sequence). The CDR3 numbers 15 residues from cysteine through phenylalanine. Here the CDR3 DNA is all that survives: 45 bases in frame from base 1. What the study reported, not specific to this receptor: Roughly 30 CD8+ CDR3 sequences were found to be shared between patients and controls, but these sequences appeared to be highly expressed in patients and within the immunodominant clones of the patients. Between patients and healthy controls, no significant difference in CD8+ Simpson's diversity was found (P=0.060).

Genomic DNA served as template for TCR beta VDJ combination and CDR3 sequence profiling. An Illumina HiSeq 2000 was used for TCR repertoire sequencing. The published analysis was carried out like this. Repertoires were assessed using TRBV/TRBJ rearrangement plots, CDR3 size and DJ length profiles, and Simpson's diversity index. Whichever DNA sequence was most abundant in the deep sequencing data was defined as the immunodominant clone. CDR3 amino acid sequences were checked for sharing between subjects and were compared against published repertoires and the VDJdb database. TCRdb redid the processing of the public reads, applying fastp at Q25 and MiXCR, and retained in-frame beta chains. All rows with the same CDR3 protein become a single entry with the most common DNA and genes. TCRdb's processing, not the study's, gives the V and J calls here. A total of 400,000 to 500,000 distinct CDR3 sequences appear in this sample, about two thirds of them only once. Approximately 3.8% of the sample is in the top ten clones.

Turning to this clonotype: Its antigen is unknown. Nothing much larger sits one base from this clone, and base qualities are not available.

TCR repertoires of sorted CD4+ and CD8+ blood T cells from severe aplastic anemia patients and healthy subjects were deep-sequenced in the study. Ficoll-Paque density gradient centrifugation was used to isolate peripheral blood mononuclear cells. Before DNA extraction, CD4+ and CD8+ T cells were sorted by FACS or by magnetic beads. This sequence originates from a human donor in good health, serving as a control. Rearrangement joined TRBV15 to TRBJ2-7; the D gene assignment is perhaps TRBD1 or TRBD2, with each matching 5 bases. Sequencing used sorted CD4+, CD8+, or CD8+CD57+ T cells (not recorded which) from PBMCs. CDR3 sequence: CATSRGGQGKGEQYF. The DNA sequence is as follows: TGTGCCACCAGCAGGGGCGGGCAGGGCAAAGGCGAGCAGTACTTC.